One T cell receptor beta chain is described in this entry. The sample contains more than one DNA sequence encoding this CDR3. The CDR3 sequence is 14 residues long. Germline-derived CDR1 and CDR2 are SGHTA and FQGNSA. J was trimmed by 8 bases and V by 1 base; bases with no gene match: 3. This entry is derived from a study of cytomegalovirus exposure and HLA in healthy donors. Vbeta (60) and Jbeta (13) primers were used in the PCR. The protocol was immunoSEQ multiplex PCR, while the TCRdb copy is restricted to in-frame clones and leaves out a portion. The sample consists of over 100,000 clones, more than 75% of them appearing once.

The sequence derives from a woman aged 30 to 39 in good health and CMV-seronegative. The V and J genes are TRBV7-2 and TRBJ1-4; 8 bases fit TRBD1. Sequencing was carried out using PBMCs. The CDR3 sequence: CASSLGRGQEKLFF. CDR3 DNA sequence: TGTGCCAGCAGCTTAGGCAGGGGGCAGGAAAAACTGTTTTTT.